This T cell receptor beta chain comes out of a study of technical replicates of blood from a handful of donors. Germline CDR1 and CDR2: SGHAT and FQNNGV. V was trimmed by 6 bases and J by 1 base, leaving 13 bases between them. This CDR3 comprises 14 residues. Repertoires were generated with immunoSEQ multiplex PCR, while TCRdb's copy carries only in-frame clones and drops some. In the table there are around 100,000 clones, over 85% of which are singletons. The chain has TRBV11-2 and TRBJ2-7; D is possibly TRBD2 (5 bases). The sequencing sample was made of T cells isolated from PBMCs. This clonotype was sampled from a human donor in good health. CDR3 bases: TGTGCCAGCAGAGGTTTCGGAGGATCCTACGAGCAGTACTTC. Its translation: CASRGFGGSYEQYF.